This note documents a single T cell receptor (beta chain) sequence. The target antigen is unknown. The data originate from a study of cytomegalovirus exposure and HLA in healthy donors. Whole-study findings and limits: Trimming of TCR beta V- and J-genes showed a link, identified in a later analysis, to a missense DCLRE1C variant.

Between the trimmed V and J ends, which lost 6 bases and 0 bases, there was a span of 21 bases. Germline CDR1 SGHVS, CDR2 FQNEAQ. The CDR3 contains 18 residues. PCR employed 60 Vbeta and 13 Jbeta primers. Sequencing used immunoSEQ multiplex PCR; TCRdb keeps in-frame clones, though not all of them. The sample carries around 170,000 clones, around 79% recorded once. The specimen sequenced was PBMCs. The origin of this receptor is a middle-aged woman in good health and CMV-seronegative. The chain recombines TRBV7-8 with TRBJ2-1; TRBD1 is a possible D gene (5 bases). CDR3: CASSFRQGWDGSYNEQFF. In nucleotides, the CDR3 is TGTGCCAGCAGTTTTCGGCAGGGTTGGGATGGCTCCTACAATGAGCAGTTCTTC.